This T cell receptor (beta chain) was sequenced during a study of T cells after yellow fever vaccination. Germline V gene sequence: CDR1 MGHRA, CDR2 YSYEKL. V lost 3 bases, J lost 1 base, and 15 bases lay in between. The CDR3 contains 16 residues. This clonotype was detected a few times. TCRdb called the 5' RACE reads again in MiXCR, with one record for every CDR3 protein. The sample has some 350,000 distinct CDR3 sequences, around 4.1% seen once. This TCR came from a man between 18 and 29 years old who received the YFV17D yellow fever vaccine. This chain links TRBV4-1 with TRBJ1-2; no clear D. Source: PBMCs, taken 5 days after the yellow fever booster vaccination. The CDR3 loop reads CASSHYAVGNNYGYTF. In DNA, the CDR3 is TGCGCCAGCAGCCATTACGCGGTGGGGAATAACTATGGCTACACCTTC.